This T cell receptor beta chain was retrieved from a study of blood T cell repertoires in COVID-19. Study at large: Material from acute and convalescent COVID-19 was sourced from the United States, Italy and Spain.

Per the authors' pipeline: Estimated nucleated cell counts came from reference gene primer amplification. Generated by immunoSEQ multiplex PCR, the TCRdb table keeps only in-frame clones and is missing some. Clone size and V and J calls were adopted from that table, with D and trimming inferred from the DNA. Found here are roughly 230,000 clones, around 90% of them singletons; the top ten hold less than 2%. This clonotype was sampled from a man in his 70s with acute or convalescent COVID-19. Material: peripheral blood.

The CDR3 DNA is TGTGCCAGCAGCCTAGCCGGGAGGGATACGCAGTATTTT. This translates into CASSLAGRDTQYF. The chain uses TRBV11-3 and TRBJ2-3; 7 bases map to TRBD2. The germline V gene has CDR1 SGHNT and CDR2 YENEEA. Unmatched junction bases numbered 5, after V lost 5 bases and J lost 6 bases. The CDR3 is made up of 13 amino acids.